This is a list of T cell receptor beta chains from one sample in a study of shared clonotypes between healthy human individuals. Using immunoSEQ multiplex PCR, the repertoire was profiled, and TCRdb retains in-frame clones only, with some absent. This table has approximately 640,000 clones, about 92% appearing once. Sequencing used memory CD8+ T cells from PBMCs. These receptors were taken from a man aged 18 to 30 in good health. Some clones in this sample may be carry-over from other donors' samples. CDR3s include the opening cysteine and the closing phenylalanine or tryptophan. Fields, in order: D gene, clone size, V gene, J gene, CDR3 DNA, CDR3 protein. A D gene is named only where the DNA matches it firmly. The size of a clone is reported for some rows only, either as once, few or many, or as a class for expanded clones.

D gene: NA
clone size: once
V gene: TRBV7-9
J gene: TRBJ2-1
CDR3 DNA: TGTGCCAGCAGCAGAGACTCCTACAATGAGCAGTTCTTC
CDR3 protein: CASSRDSYNEQFF

D gene: TRBD1
clone size: NA
V gene: TRBV11-2
J gene: TRBJ1-1
CDR3 DNA: TGTGCCAGCAGCTTAGGCCCGGGACAGGGGAAAGGCACTGAAGCTTTCTTT
CDR3 protein: CASSLGPGQGKGTEAFF

D gene: NA
clone size: NA
V gene: TRBV28
J gene: TRBJ1-3
CDR3 DNA: TGTGCCAGCAGTTTTGCGGGGAATGGAAACACCATATATTTT
CDR3 protein: CASSFAGNGNTIYF

D gene: NA
clone size: NA
V gene: TRBV4-2
J gene: TRBJ1-4
CDR3 DNA: TGTGCCAGCAGCCAAGATTTCGTGGATTCTGTGGGGGAAAAACTGTTTTTT
CDR3 protein: CASSQDFVDSVGEKLFF

D gene: NA
clone size: NA
V gene: TRBV10-1
J gene: TRBJ2-7
CDR3 DNA: TGCGCCAGCAGACGGACCGGGACCGTCTCCTACGAGCAGTACTTC
CDR3 protein: CASRRTGTVSYEQYF

D gene: NA
clone size: NA
V gene: TRBV7-6
J gene: TRBJ2-2
CDR3 DNA: TGTGCCAGCATCCCGAGTTCGGCTGGCGGGGAGCTGTTTTTT
CDR3 protein: CASIPSSAGGELFF

D gene: NA
clone size: NA
V gene: TRBV4-1
J gene: TRBJ2-2
CDR3 DNA: TGCGCCAGCAGCCAAGAGAGTCCCAAACAAGCCCCGAACACCGGGGAGCTGTTTTTT
CDR3 protein: CASSQESPKQAPNTGELFF

D gene: NA
clone size: NA
V gene: TRBV25-1
J gene: TRBJ2-1
CDR3 DNA: TGTGCCAGCAGTGGCAGACGGAGGGAGCAGTTCTTC
CDR3 protein: CASSGRRREQFF

D gene: NA
clone size: NA
V gene: TRBV25-1
J gene: TRBJ1-1
CDR3 DNA: TGTGCCAGCAGTGAATATCAGGGGTTGGCTTTCTTT
CDR3 protein: CASSEYQGLAFF

D gene: TRBD2
clone size: once
V gene: TRBV11-2
J gene: TRBJ2-3
CDR3 DNA: TGTGCCAGCAGCTTACTAGCGGAAAACACAGATACGCAGTATTTT
CDR3 protein: CASSLLAENTDTQYF

D gene: NA
clone size: NA
V gene: TRBV7-8
J gene: TRBJ2-3
CDR3 DNA: TGTGCCAGCAGCCCCTATAGAGGGGACACGGGAAACACAGATACGCAGTATTTT
CDR3 protein: CASSPYRGDTGNTDTQYF

D gene: NA
clone size: NA
V gene: TRBV6-1
J gene: TRBJ1-2
CDR3 DNA: TGTGCCAGCAGCGCCGATATCCTAGGGAGCTACACCTTC
CDR3 protein: CASSADILGSYTF

D gene: NA
clone size: NA
V gene: TRBV27
J gene: TRBJ2-2
CDR3 DNA: TGTGCCAGCAGTCTCAGTACCGGGGAGCTGTTTTTT
CDR3 protein: CASSLSTGELFF

D gene: NA
clone size: NA
V gene: TRBV7-9
J gene: TRBJ1-1
CDR3 DNA: TGTGCCAGCAGCCTAACCCCGGGGGGTGAAGCTTTCTTT
CDR3 protein: CASSLTPGGEAFF

D gene: NA
clone size: NA
V gene: TRBV5-6
J gene: TRBJ2-3
CDR3 DNA: TGTGCCAGCAGCCTGATTACAGGGTGGACAGATACGCAGTATTTT
CDR3 protein: CASSLITGWTDTQYF

D gene: NA
clone size: NA
V gene: TRBV19
J gene: TRBJ1-1
CDR3 DNA: TGTGCCAGTCAGCAGGGAGAGGGGAACACTGAAGCTTTCTTT
CDR3 protein: CASQQGEGNTEAFF

D gene: NA
clone size: few
V gene: TRBV7-9
J gene: TRBJ1-1
CDR3 DNA: TGTGCCAGCAGCATCGGGAACACTGAAGCTTTCTTT
CDR3 protein: CASSIGNTEAFF

D gene: NA
clone size: few
V gene: TRBV7-9
J gene: TRBJ1-3
CDR3 DNA: TGTGCCAGCAGCCACTGGACCGAGACTGGAAACACCATATATTTT
CDR3 protein: CASSHWTETGNTIYF

D gene: NA
clone size: NA
V gene: TRBV29-1
J gene: TRBJ2-1
CDR3 DNA: TGCAGCGTTGTCCCACTTTCCTGGAATGAGCAGTTCTTC
CDR3 protein: CSVVPLSWNEQFF

D gene: TRBD1
clone size: NA
V gene: TRBV29-1
J gene: TRBJ2-5
CDR3 DNA: TGCAGCGCCACGGCGACAGGGGGAAAGGAGACCCAGTACTTC
CDR3 protein: CSATATGGKETQYF

D gene: NA
clone size: NA
V gene: TRBV6-5
J gene: TRBJ1-5
CDR3 DNA: TGTGCCAGCAGCCCGGGGCTTAATCAGCCCCAGCATTTT
CDR3 protein: CASSPGLNQPQHF

D gene: NA
clone size: NA
V gene: TRBV19
J gene: TRBJ1-2
CDR3 DNA: TGTGCCAGTAGTACTACAAAACGGGCCATATATGGCTACACCTTC
CDR3 protein: CASSTTKRAIYGYTF

D gene: NA
clone size: NA
V gene: TRBV19
J gene: TRBJ1-5
CDR3 DNA: TGTGCCAGTAGTTTCCCCGGGGCCAATCAGCCCCAGCATTTT
CDR3 protein: CASSFPGANQPQHF

D gene: NA
clone size: NA
V gene: TRBV4-2
J gene: TRBJ1-2
CDR3 DNA: TGTGCCAGCAGCCAAGAACCAGGGATGGACGTCGGCTACACCTTC
CDR3 protein: CASSQEPGMDVGYTF

D gene: TRBD2
clone size: NA
V gene: TRBV28
J gene: TRBJ2-5
CDR3 DNA: TGTGCCAGCAGTTCCTCCGGACTAGCGGGAGGAGAGACCCAGTACTTC
CDR3 protein: CASSSSGLAGGETQYF